These T cell receptor beta chains were read from a single sample in a study of cytomegalovirus exposure and HLA in healthy donors. Some clones are missing from TCRdb's copy, which holds only in-frame ones; the method was immunoSEQ multiplex PCR. The table includes approximately 150,000 clones, approximately 80% detected once. The sequencing input was PBMCs. The origin of the receptors is a man aged 25 to 45 in good health and CMV-seronegative. Each CDR3 is given with its conserved first and last residue. The D gene is left open where the match is weak. Not every row has a clone size; where given, it reads once, few, many or a size class.

V	J	D	size	CDR3	DNA
TRBV7-2	TRBJ1-2	.	.	CATLTSTGGYTF	TGTGCCACCCTAACCTCGACAGGCGGCTACACCTTC
TRBV6-1	TRBJ2-3	TRBD1	.	CASSDGQGWTDTQYF	TGTGCCAGCAGTGACGGACAGGGGTGGACAGATACGCAGTATTTT
TRBV6-1	TRBJ2-7	TRBD2	.	CASSEVPAGGVEQYF	TGTGCCAGCAGTGAAGTTCCAGCGGGAGGGGTCGAGCAGTACTTC
TRBV7-2	TRBJ2-5	TRBD2	.	CASSPGTSGGAGETQYF	TGTGCCAGCAGCCCCGGGACTAGCGGGGGGGCCGGGGAGACCCAGTACTTC
TRBV9	TRBJ2-1	TRBD2	once	CASKRLAGDSEQFF	TGTGCCAGCAAGCGACTAGCGGGAGACAGTGAGCAGTTCTTC
TRBV7-9	TRBJ1-4	.	.	CASRQDPAVGEKLFF	TGTGCCAGCCGACAGGACCCCGCGGTCGGTGAAAAACTGTTTTTT
TRBV27	TRBJ2-7	TRBD2	few	CASSWVAGNYEQYF	TGTGCCAGCAGTTGGGTAGCGGGAAACTACGAGCAGTACTTC
TRBV28	TRBJ2-7	TRBD1	.	CASSLAGGSYEQYF	TGTGCCAGCAGTTTGGCAGGGGGATCCTACGAGCAGTACTTC
TRBV28	TRBJ1-3	.	.	CASSLKGRGNTIYF	TGTGCCAGCAGTTTAAAGGGGCGGGGAAACACCATATATTTT
TRBV19	TRBJ1-1	TRBD1	.	CASTIFSWTGGPPSRTREAFF	TGTGCCAGTACCATTTTTTCCTGGACAGGGGGCCCCCCCTCAAGGACGCGAGAAGCTTTCTTT
TRBV9	TRBJ1-2	TRBD1	.	CASSVGTGGLDYGYTF	TGTGCCAGCAGCGTAGGTACAGGGGGCCTGGACTATGGCTACACCTTC
TRBV7-9	TRBJ1-1	.	few	CASSFQTGRGNTEAFF	TGTGCCAGCAGCTTCCAGACAGGCCGGGGGAACACTGAAGCTTTCTTT
TRBV9	TRBJ1-1	.	.	CASSVSRSTEAFF	TGTGCCAGCAGCGTGTCAAGGAGCACTGAAGCTTTCTTT
TRBV5-6	TRBJ1-2	.	.	CASSLGGNYGYTF	TGTGCCAGCAGCTTGGGAGGAAACTATGGCTACACCTTC
TRBV6-6	TRBJ1-1	TRBD1	.	CASIDGTGGLTEAFF	TGTGCCAGCATTGATGGGACAGGTGGATTGACTGAAGCTTTCTTT
TRBV10-2	TRBJ2-1	TRBD1	.	CASTWTGSDEQFF	TGCGCCAGCACTTGGACAGGGAGTGATGAGCAGTTCTTC
TRBV19	TRBJ2-2	.	.	CASSIGLSGTGELFF	TGTGCCAGTAGTATTGGACTGTCGGGCACCGGGGAGCTGTTTTTT
TRBV5-1	TRBJ1-5	TRBD1	.	CASSRNPGQINQPQHF	TGCGCCAGCAGCCGAAACCCGGGACAGATCAATCAGCCCCAGCATTTT
TRBV5-1	TRBJ2-7	.	once	CASSWGLRSYEQYF	TGCGCCAGCAGCTGGGGCCTCCGTTCCTACGAGCAGTACTTC
TRBV7-6	TRBJ1-4	TRBD1	few	CASSLGSADRVFEKLFF	TGTGCCAGCAGCTTAGGATCGGCAGACAGGGTATTTGAAAAACTGTTTTTT
TRBV11-3	TRBJ2-2	TRBD2	few	CASSFRGSGSQFGELFF	TGTGCCAGCAGCTTTAGGGGCAGCGGGAGTCAGTTCGGGGAGCTGTTTTTT
TRBV7-8	TRBJ1-5	.	.	CASSPYTVTSNQPQHF	TGTGCCAGCAGCCCATACACCGTTACTAGCAATCAGCCCCAGCATTTT
TRBV2	TRBJ2-1	.	.	CASSPSELSSYNEQFF	TGTGCCAGCAGCCCTAGCGAATTAAGCTCCTACAATGAGCAGTTCTTC
TRBV5-1	TRBJ2-1	.	.	CASSLRTSSYNEQFF	TGCGCCAGCAGCTTGAGGACTTCCTCCTACAATGAGCAGTTCTTC
TRBV28	TRBJ1-5	.	once	CASSSPGGRKEPQHF	TGTGCCAGCAGTTCGCCGGGGGGCCGAAAGGAGCCCCAGCATTTT
TRBV5-4	TRBJ1-2	.	.	CASSLDGGSPRGYTF	TGTGCCAGCAGCTTGGATGGAGGGAGCCCGCGGGGCTACACCTTC
TRBV5-1	TRBJ2-5	TRBD2	.	CASSHGLAGLRGETQYF	TGCGCCAGCAGCCATGGACTAGCGGGACTTCGGGGGGAGACCCAGTACTTC
TRBV7-9	TRBJ2-7	TRBD1	.	CASSLMGTGSYEQYF	TGTGCCAGCAGCCTCATGGGGACAGGGAGCTACGAGCAGTACTTC
TRBV5-1	TRBJ2-3	.	.	CASSLVLTDTQYF	TGCGCCAGCAGCTTGGTCTTAACAGATACGCAGTATTTT
TRBV25-1	TRBJ1-5	TRBD1	once	CASSQEGGWVNQPQHF	TGTGCCAGCTCCCAAGAAGGGGGCTGGGTCAATCAGCCCCAGCATTTT
TRBV6-5	TRBJ1-1	TRBD1	.	CASSSTGDTEAFF	TGTGCCAGCAGTTCAACAGGGGACACTGAAGCTTTCTTT
TRBV5-1	TRBJ2-7	TRBD2	.	CASSLREEKYF	TGCGCCAGCAGCTTGCGGGAGGAAAAGTACTTC
TRBV7-6	TRBJ2-5	.	.	CASSLAVASGQETQYF	TGTGCCAGCAGCTTAGCGGTGGCCAGCGGACAAGAGACCCAGTACTTC
TRBV5-1	TRBJ1-2	.	.	CASSLNAANYGYTF	TGCGCCAGCAGCTTGAACGCGGCTAACTATGGCTACACCTTC
TRBV27	TRBJ1-5	.	.	CASSLGGEGQPQHF	TGTGCCAGCAGTCTAGGGGGAGAGGGCCAGCCCCAGCATTTT
TRBV28	TRBJ1-1	.	once	CASSLSGNQAFF	TGTGCCAGCAGTTTATCCGGGAATCAAGCTTTCTTT
TRBV27	TRBJ1-4	.	.	CASSLLTGEKLFF	TGTGCCAGCAGTTTATTAACGGGGGAAAAACTGTTTTTT
TRBV5-6	TRBJ1-2	.	.	CASSWGENYGYTF	TGTGCCAGCAGCTGGGGGGAGAACTATGGCTACACCTTC
TRBV18	TRBJ2-7	.	.	CASSPPGEGQYF	TGTGCCAGCTCACCCCCAGGGGAAGGGCAGTACTTC
TRBV18	TRBJ1-2	TRBD1	.	CASSPTGGGNYGYTF	TGTGCCAGCTCACCGACAGGGGGAGGTAACTATGGCTACACCTTC
TRBV4-3	TRBJ2-7	TRBD1	.	CASSPNSHRGPLVEQYF	TGCGCCAGCAGCCCTAACAGTCACAGGGGGCCGCTGGTCGAGCAGTACTTC
TRBV28	TRBJ2-7	TRBD1	.	CASIPFLGTGGMAAYEQYF	TGTGCCAGCATCCCGTTCCTCGGGACAGGGGGTATGGCTGCCTACGAGCAGTACTTC
TRBV19	TRBJ1-5	TRBD1	.	CASRRDRGGQPQHF	TGTGCCAGTAGGCGGGACAGGGGCGGTCAGCCCCAGCATTTT
TRBV11-3	TRBJ2-3	.	.	CASSEATGAGTDTQYF	TGTGCCAGCAGCGAAGCGACCGGCGCCGGCACAGATACGCAGTATTTT
TRBV6-6	TRBJ1-1	TRBD1	.	CASSQGAEAFF	TGTGCCAGCAGCCAGGGGGCTGAAGCTTTCTTT